A selection of T cell receptor beta chains follows, all from one sample in a study of regulatory T cells in long-lasting Graves disease. TCRdb re-derived calls from the multiplex PCR reads in MiXCR, one entry per CDR3 protein. Here the sample spans 200,000 to 250,000 distinct CDR3 sequences, roughly a fifth being singletons. The starting material was peripheral blood mononuclear cells (PBMCs), obtained at new diagnosis, from a patient treated with antithyroid drugs. The receptors shown here come from a female donor with Graves disease. Each CDR3 is given with its conserved first and last residue. Fields, in order: clone size, V gene, D gene, J gene, CDR3 DNA, CDR3 protein. The D gene is left open where the match is weak. For some rows the clone size is stated as once, few or many, or as a class when expanded; others skip it.

>few|TRBV15|.|TRBJ2-7
TGTGCCACCAGCAGGTCGAGGCTAGCGAGCGAGCAGTACTTC
CATSRSRLASEQYF
>.|TRBV19|.|TRBJ2-2
TGTGCCAGTAGTATTCGTCAGGGAGGAACCGGGGAGCTGTTTTTT
CASSIRQGGTGELFF
>.|TRBV5-6|.|TRBJ1-6
TGTGCCAGCAGCCGGAGCTGGTCACCCCTCCACTTT
CASSRSWSPLHF
>many|TRBV20-1|TRBD1|TRBJ1-5
TGCAGTGCTAGAGATGGCGGGACAGGGCATCAGCCCCAGCATTTT
CSARDGGTGHQPQHF
>many|TRBV2|TRBD2|TRBJ2-1
TGTGCCAGCAGCCCCAGGACTAGCGGGAGTAATGAGCAGTTCTTC
CASSPRTSGSNEQFF
>many|TRBV7-2|.|TRBJ2-3
TGTGCCAGCAGCCGCCTACTCCCGGATACGCAGTATTTT
CASSRLLPDTQYF
>many|TRBV14|.|TRBJ2-7
TGTGCCAGCAGCCAAGGAGGGGAGAGGCAGTACTTC
CASSQGGERQYF
>few|TRBV5-1|.|TRBJ1-6
TGCGCCAGCAGCTTGGATTCGCCTTCCAGGGTCCATAATTCACCCCTCCACTTT
CASSLDSPSRVHNSPLHF
>.|TRBV5-1|.|TRBJ2-4
TGCGCCAGCAGCTCCCCGGCGGGGAGCACAGCCAAAAACATTCAGTACTTC
CASSSPAGSTAKNIQYF
>many|TRBV27|TRBD2|TRBJ2-5
TGTGCCAGCAGCGTCCGGGGGAGCGGGAGTCGCCCTGAGACCCAGTACTTC
CASSVRGSGSRPETQYF
>many|TRBV4-3|.|TRBJ1-2
TGCGCCAGCAGCCAAGCTTTTCAGGGGACTAACTATGGCTACACCTTC
CASSQAFQGTNYGYTF
>many|TRBV7-8|.|TRBJ1-2
TGTGCCAGCAGCTTAGGTTGGCAGGACTATGGCTACACCTTC
CASSLGWQDYGYTF
>.|TRBV11-3|TRBD1|TRBJ1-4
TGTGCCAGCAGCCAGGGGACAGCTAATGAAAAACTGTTTTTT
CASSQGTANEKLFF
>.|TRBV6-2/TRBV6-3|.|TRBJ1-2
TGTGCCAGCACTGGTTCTAACTATGGCTACACCTTC
CASTGSNYGYTF
>many|TRBV10-1|.|TRBJ1-2
TGCGCCAGCAGTGACCCTGGGGGCGATGGCTACACCTTC
CASSDPGGDGYTF
>.|TRBV4-3|TRBD1|TRBJ2-7
TGCGCCAGCAGCCAAGATGGGACAGGGGCGAGCTCCTACGAGCAGTACTTC
CASSQDGTGASSYEQYF
>many|TRBV5-1|.|TRBJ1-2
TGCGCCAGCAGTACAGGGAACTATGGCTACACCTTC
CASSTGNYGYTF
>many|TRBV2|TRBD1|TRBJ1-2
TGTGCCAGCATGAGCGGGACAGACTATGGCTACACCTTC
CASMSGTDYGYTF
>many|TRBV20-1|.|TRBJ2-7
TGCAGTGCTAGAGCGGCGCAGGGAGTCCCATCGGGGCACTTC
CSARAAQGVPSGHF
>many|TRBV30|.|TRBJ2-2
TGTGCCTGGGCCCAGACTCTCAGCACCGGGGAGCTGTTTTTT
CAWAQTLSTGELFF
>many|TRBV18|TRBD2|TRBJ2-1
TGTGCCAGCTCCGCTACTAGCGGGATTTTACGTGAGCAGTTCTTC
CASSATSGILREQFF
>many|TRBV12-3/TRBV12-4|TRBD2|TRBJ2-3
TGTGCCAGCAGTTTCGCGGGGGGTAGCGCAGATACGCAGTATTTT
CASSFAGGSADTQYF
>many|TRBV28|.|TRBJ1-1
TGTGCCAGCAGACCATGGAACACTGAAGCTTTCTTT
CASRPWNTEAFF
>.|TRBV2|.|TRBJ2-3
TGTGCCAGCAAAACAGGCTTTTGGGGGGGCACAGATACGCAGTATTTT
CASKTGFWGGTDTQYF
>many|TRBV3-1|.|TRBJ1-1
TGTGCCAGCAGCCAAGATGCTTTACGGGTAATGAACACTGAAGCTTTCTTT
CASSQDALRVMNTEAFF
>many|TRBV6-1|TRBD1|TRBJ2-3
TGTGCCAGCAGTCCCGACAGGGTTCAGGCAGATACGCAGTATTTT
CASSPDRVQADTQYF
>.|TRBV7-3|.|TRBJ2-7
TGTGCCAGCAGCTTAACGTCCGGTTGGGAGCAGTACTTC
CASSLTSGWEQYF
>many|TRBV18|.|TRBJ1-5
TGTGCCAGCTCACCACCGGGGACCTTAAATCAGCCCCAGCATTTT
CASSPPGTLNQPQHF
>many|TRBV2|.|TRBJ1-5
TGTGCCAGCAACGGCGGGGCGGTCGGTCAGCCCCAGCATTTT
CASNGGAVGQPQHF